Presented here are 21 T cell receptor beta chains from one specimen sequenced in a study of T cells in localized non-small cell lung cancer. This table comes from immunoSEQ multiplex PCR, and its TCRdb copy is limited to in-frame clones, with some not included. The data show 50,000 to 55,000 clones, approximately 80% seen once. The source was peripheral blood mononuclear cells, collected before any cancer treatment. These receptors were obtained from a man aged 40 to 75 with stage III lung adenocarcinoma.

This CDR3 is CASSLAPQGGFGGYTF. In DNA, the CDR3 is TGTGCCAGCAGCTTAGCCCCCCAGGGGGGATTCGGCGGCTACACCTTC. The rearrangement uses TRBV11-2 and TRBJ1-2; 7 nucleotides line up with TRBD1. CDR1 is SGHAT, CDR2 FQNNGV, per germline. The CDR3 runs 16 residues. With 1 base clipped from V and 8 bases from J, the junction kept 13 bases outside the gene matches.

This chain joins TRBV11-3 and TRBJ1-3; D gene ambiguous. The CDR3 has 16 amino acids. Germline values: CDR1 SGHNT, CDR2 YENEEA. V was trimmed by 5 bases and J by 0 bases, leaving 14 bases between them. CDR3 amino acids: CASSPSGPVSGNTIYF. CDR3 in DNA: TGTGCCAGCAGCCCTAGCGGGCCGGTCTCTGGAAACACCATATATTTT.

The chain is built from TRBV19 and TRBJ2-7; D may match TRBD1 or TRBD2 (5 bases each). With 0 bases removed from V and 1 base from J, the gap between germline ends came to 10 bases. This CDR3 spans 15 amino acids. Per the germline V gene, CDR1 is LNHDA and CDR2 is SQIVND (reference sequence). The CDR3, as DNA: TGTGCCAGTAGTATAGAGTTGAGGGGATCCTACGAGCAGTACTTC. Protein sequence: CASSIELRGSYEQYF.

This chain joins TRBV5-8 and TRBJ2-7; possibly TRBD1 or TRBD2 for D (5 bases each). The CDR3 has 15 residues. Germline V gives CDR1 SGHTS, CDR2 YDEGEE. V was trimmed by 8 bases and J by 2 bases, leaving 20 bases between them. The CDR3 protein is CASHASGRMTYEQYF. CDR3 nucleotides: TGTGCCAGTCACGCTTCGGGGCGGATGACCTACGAGCAGTACTTC. Drawing the rest from reference TRBV5-8 and TRBJ2-7, the complete variable domain is EAGVTQSPTHLIKTRGQQATLRCSPISGHTSVYWYQQALGLGLQFLLWYDEGEERNRGNFPPRFSGRQFPNYSSELNVNALELEDSALYLCASHASGRMTYEQYFGPGTRLTVT.

The chain has TRBV27 and TRBJ1-1; D perhaps matches TRBD1 (5 bases). Per germline, CDR1 MNHEY and CDR2 SMNVEV (reference sequence). This CDR3 is 11 amino acids long. The CDR3 here is CAVVGDTEAFF. CDR3 nucleotides: TGTGCGGTGGTGGGGGACACTGAAGCTTTCTTT.

The gene calls are TRBV28 and TRBJ2-7; no firm D call. The CDR3 runs 14 residues. V was cut by 5 bases and J by 0 bases, with 11 bases left in between. Germline CDR1 reads MDHEN; CDR2 reads SYDVKM. CDR3 in amino acids: CASSPTRFSYEQYF. The CDR3 bases are TGTGCCAGCAGTCCTACCAGATTCTCCTACGAGCAGTACTTC.

The J gene is TRBJ2-3, the V gene TRBV11-3, with D perhaps matching TRBD1 or TRBD2 (5 bases each). Germline CDR1 reads SGHNT; CDR2 reads YENEEA. Trimming stripped 5 bases from V and 2 bases from J, with 11 bases between. The CDR3 length is 14 residues. Here the CDR3 DNA reads TGTGCCAGCAGCGGATGGGGGTTCACAGATACGCAGTATTTT. Residues: CASSGWGFTDTQYF.

The chain combines TRBV7-6 with TRBJ2-3, with D tentatively TRBD1 (8 bases). The V gene lost 5 bases and the J gene lost 2 bases, with 20 bases spanning the gap. The length of the CDR3 is 17 residues. The V gene's germline CDR1 is SGHVS and CDR2 FNYEAQ. The CDR3 reads CASSDYRGGGHTDTQYF. CDR3 bases: TGTGCCAGCAGCGACTACAGGGGGGGAGGGCACACAGATACGCAGTATTTT.

This clone occurred once. The V and J genes are TRBV7-9 and TRBJ2-1, with D unclear. Trimming left V 7 bases short and J 6 bases short, with 16 bases between. The CDR3 contains 14 residues. The germline gives CDR1 SEHNR, CDR2 FQNEAQ (reference sequence). The CDR3 sequence is CASILGIPGNEQFF. The CDR3 nucleotides read TGTGCCAGCATCCTAGGGATACCGGGCAATGAGCAGTTCTTC.

The sample holds one count of this clone. The rearrangement uses TRBV19 and TRBJ1-1; 8 bases line up with TRBD1. Trimming removed 6 bases from V and 4 bases from J; junction bases left unmatched: 7. Germline CDR1 reads LNHDA; CDR2 reads SQIVND (reference sequence). There are 14 residues in the CDR3. The CDR3 sequence is CASRPQGAGTEAFF. CDR3 in DNA: TGTGCCAGTAGGCCTCAGGGGGCGGGCACTGAAGCTTTCTTT.

The rearrangement uses TRBV2 and TRBJ2-7; no definite D call. The germline V and J ends were trimmed by 6 bases and 0 bases, with 12 bases remaining between them. The CDR3 is made up of 14 amino acids. Germline V gene sequence: CDR1 SNHLY, CDR2 FYNNEI. The CDR3 spells CASRPDFLSYEQYF. Here the CDR3 DNA reads TGTGCCAGCAGGCCTGACTTCCTCTCCTACGAGCAGTACTTC.

The rearrangement uses TRBV2 and TRBJ2-2; D call uncertain. V lost 8 bases and J 4 bases, leaving 5 bases between the germline ends. Per germline, CDR1 SNHLY and CDR2 FYNNEI. This CDR3 is built from 11 residues. CDR3 DNA: TGTGCCAGCTGCTTCACCGGGGAGCTGTTTTTT. Its protein product is CASCFTGELFF.

The genes are TRBV21-1 and TRBJ2-7; the table's D call, TRBD1, was not checked against the DNA. TRBV21-1 is shown as a pseudogene. CDR3 size: 14 residues. CDR3 DNA sequence: TGTGCCAGCAGCAAAGCGGCGACAGACTACGAGCAGTACTTC. Translating gives CASSKAATDYEQYF.

The chain is built from TRBV11-2 and TRBJ2-3; D call uncertain. CDR3 size: 11 residues. CDR1 and CDR2 (germline): SGHAT, FQNNGV. Trimming shortened V by 5 bases and J by 9 bases, and 9 bases separated the two germline ends. The CDR3 region is CASSIKTTQYF. CDR3 in DNA: TGTGCCAGCAGCATTAAGACGACGCAGTATTTT.

The gene calls are TRBV4-1 and TRBJ1-2; D not resolved. The CDR3 is 16 amino acids. The V gene's germline CDR1 is MGHRA and CDR2 YSYEKL. Deletions cut 1 base from V and 7 bases from J, with 19 bases between. CDR3 DNA sequence: TGCGCCAGCAGCCAAGGGAGTCGGTCCTCGGGTAGTGGCTACACCTTC. Translated: CASSQGSRSSGSGYTF.

The chain employs TRBV28 and TRBJ1-3; 9 nucleotides line up with TRBD1. The V gene's germline CDR1 is MDHEN and CDR2 SYDVKM. The CDR3 spans 15 residues. V was clipped by 6 bases and J by 4 bases; unmatched bases: 7. DNA for the CDR3: TGTGCCAGCAGACCCGGGACAGGGATCGGAAACACCATATATTTT. Translation gives CASRPGTGIGNTIYF.

This clone was counted a few times. The chain links TRBV5-4 to TRBJ2-7, with TRBD1 identical over 9 bases. V was pared by 4 bases and J by 3 bases, with 5 bases of the junction left unmatched. The CDR3 is made up of 14 amino acids. Germline CDR1 and CDR2: SGHNT and YYREEE (reference sequence). The CDR3 bases are TGTGCCAGCAGCCCGGACAGGGGCAACTACGAGCAGTACTTC. As protein: CASSPDRGNYEQYF.

This chain links TRBV7-9 with TRBJ1-1; perhaps TRBD1 as D (6 bases). CDR3 length: 15 amino acids. V lost 4 bases, J lost 6 bases, and 18 bases lay in between. CDR1 and CDR2 (germline): SEHNR, FQNEAQ (reference sequence). In DNA form, the CDR3 reads TGTGCCAGCAGCTCCTCGGGCCCAGGGGCCGCTGAAGCTTTCTTT. Protein: CASSSSGPGAAEAFF.

V and J are TRBV19 and TRBJ1-5, with TRBD1 matching 8 bases. V lost 4 bases to trimming and J lost 0 bases; unmatched junction nucleotides: 17. The CDR3 runs to 20 residues. Germline V gives CDR1 LNHDA, CDR2 SQIVND (reference sequence). This CDR3 reads CASSTREGGGGQGSNQPQHF. CDR3 nucleotides: TGTGCCAGTAGTACCCGAGAGGGTGGAGGAGGACAGGGTAGCAATCAGCCCCAGCATTTT.

The chain combines TRBV5-6 with TRBJ1-1; D perhaps matches TRBD1 (5 bases). CDR3 length equals 14 residues. V lost 4 bases and J 0 bases, leaving 10 bases between the germline ends. CDR1 is SGHDT and CDR2 is YYEEEE in the germline V gene. DNA of the CDR3: TGTGCCAGCAGCGCGGGACGGATGAACACTGAAGCTTTCTTT. This gives the protein CASSAGRMNTEAFF.

This rearrangement joins TRBV6-4 to TRBJ2-5; TRBD1 or TRBD2 may be the D gene (5 bases each). The ends were cut back, 1 base at V and 5 bases at J, with 11 bases in the middle. The V gene's germline CDR1 is MRHNA and CDR2 SNTAGT. The CDR3 consists of 14 residues. CDR3 in DNA: TGTGCCAGCAGTGACTGGCGGGCAGGGGAGACCCAGTACTTC. Translated: CASSDWRAGETQYF.